This T cell receptor beta chain was obtained from a study of post-analysis software for immune sequencing data. Study-wide context: Included courses were relapsing-remitting and secondary progressive multiple sclerosis; progressive-relapsing multiple sclerosis was also included. Study-wide results and limits: Strong co-clustering by F measure linked samples that shared a preparation batch. Multiple sclerosis was associated with a significant reduction in normalized Chao1 diversity relative to controls. Controls showed lower frequencies than patients for four to six TRBV segments, and TRBV5-6, TRBV5-1 and TRBV20-1 were among these.

A few counts support this clonotype. What it recognizes is unknown. The library was made from cDNA and included unique molecular identifiers. Each CDR3 protein is one row after TCRdb ran MiXCR on the PCR reads. Among 650,000 to 900,000 distinct CDR3 sequences listed, around 45% were seen once. Trimming cost V 6 bases and J 2 bases; bases outside gene matches: 8. The CDR3 has 14 amino acids. CDR1 and CDR2 from the germline V gene are DFQATT and SNEGSKA (reference sequence). The J gene is TRBJ2-5, the V gene TRBV20-1; 8 bases match TRBD1. The sequence derives from a girl aged 5-17 years with multiple sclerosis. Sequenced input: blood. The CDR3 DNA sequence: TGCAGTGCCACGACAGGGGCGGAACAAGAGACCCAGTACTTC. This encodes CSATTGAEQETQYF.